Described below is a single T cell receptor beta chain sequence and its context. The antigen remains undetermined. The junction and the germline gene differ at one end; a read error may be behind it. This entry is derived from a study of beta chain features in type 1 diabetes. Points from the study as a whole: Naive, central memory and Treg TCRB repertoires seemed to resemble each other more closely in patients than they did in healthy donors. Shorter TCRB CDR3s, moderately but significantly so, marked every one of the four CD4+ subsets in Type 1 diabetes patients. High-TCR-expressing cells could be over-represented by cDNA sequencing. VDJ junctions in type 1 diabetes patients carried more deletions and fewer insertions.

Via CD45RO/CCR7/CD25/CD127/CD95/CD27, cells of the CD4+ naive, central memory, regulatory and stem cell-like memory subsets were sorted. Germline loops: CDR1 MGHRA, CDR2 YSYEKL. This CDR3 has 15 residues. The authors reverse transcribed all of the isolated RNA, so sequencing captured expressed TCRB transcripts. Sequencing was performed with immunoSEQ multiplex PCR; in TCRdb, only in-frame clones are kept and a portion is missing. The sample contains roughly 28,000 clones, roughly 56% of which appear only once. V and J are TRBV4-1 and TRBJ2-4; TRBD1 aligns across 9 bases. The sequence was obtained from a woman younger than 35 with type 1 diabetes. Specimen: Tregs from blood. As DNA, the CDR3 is TGCGCCAGCAGCCAAAACAACGATGGGCGAGGGACAGGGACTTTC. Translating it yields CASSQNNDGRGTGTF.